Listed below are T cell receptor beta chains from one sample, sequenced in a study of post-analysis software for immune sequencing data. TCRdb reanalysed the PCR reads using MiXCR and keeps one entry per CDR3 protein. The sample lists some 890,000 distinct CDR3 sequences, approximately 57% seen once, with approximately 4.5% in the top ten. Specimen: blood. These receptor sequences come from a girl between 5 and 17 years old with multiple sclerosis. Each CDR3 is given with its conserved first and last residue. A D gene is named only where the DNA matches it firmly. The size field is filled for only some rows; it gives once, few, many or a size class.

D,J,size,V,CDR3,DNA
.,TRBJ2-7,.,TRBV29-1,CSAWAADSCEQYF,TGCAGCGCTTGGGCCGCGGATTCCTGCGAGCAGTACTTC
TRBD2,TRBJ2-1,.,TRBV11-2,CASNQLAGGSNEQFF,TGTGCCAGCAACCAACTAGCGGGAGGTAGCAATGAGCAGTTCTTC
.,TRBJ2-7,.,TRBV4-1,CASSQDRVREGEQYF,TGCGCCAGCAGCCAAGATCGCGTCAGGGAAGGCGAGCAGTACTTC
TRBD1,TRBJ2-5,.,TRBV20-1,CSARRMRGTGQETQYF,TGCAGTGCTAGACGGATGAGGGGGACAGGGCAAGAGACCCAGTACTTC
TRBD1,TRBJ2-5,.,TRBV4-2,CASSPRDRADRETQYF,TGTGCCAGCAGCCCAAGGGACAGGGCGGATCGGGAGACCCAGTACTTC
.,TRBJ1-5,.,TRBV20-1,CSARGRRQNQSQHF,TGCAGTGCAAGGGGACGGCGACAGAATCAGTCCCAGCATTTT
.,TRBJ1-1,.,TRBV29-1,CSVGGAVNTEAFF,TGCAGCGTTGGGGGCGCAGTGAACACTGAAGCTTTCTTT
TRBD2,TRBJ2-3,few,TRBV9,CASSVSGRAGGDTQYF,TGTGCCAGCAGCGTTAGCGGGAGGGCCGGGGGGGATACGCAGTATTTT
TRBD2,TRBJ2-7,few,TRBV12-3/TRBV12-4,CASSFFWAGGPSSYEQYF,TGTGCCAGCAGTTTTTTCTGGGCGGGGGGGCCAAGCTCCTACGAGCAGTACTTC
.,TRBJ2-1,.,TRBV6-1,CASSEFSTSNSYNEQFF,TGTGCCAGCAGTGAATTCTCTACTAGCAACTCCTACAATGAACAGTTCTTC
.,TRBJ2-5,.,TRBV7-2,CASSKGGRGRETQYF,TGTGCCAGCAGCAAGGGGGGGCGTGGAAGAGAGACCCAGTACTTC
.,TRBJ1-4,once,TRBV27,CASSFHRDEKLFF,TGTGCCAGCAGTTTTCACAGGGATGAAAAACTGTTTTTT
TRBD2,TRBJ2-1,few,TRBV20-1,CSAKLAGGVGEQFF,TGCAGTGCGAAACTAGCGGGAGGAGTCGGTGAGCAGTTCTTC
TRBD2,TRBJ2-1,.,TRBV5-1,CASSWPRTSGRMSRNEQFF,TGCGCCAGCAGCTGGCCCCGGACTAGCGGGAGAATGTCGCGCAATGAGCAGTTCTTC
.,TRBJ1-4,.,TRBV12-3/TRBV12-4,CASHGTTNEKLFF,TGTGCCAGCCATGGGACAACTAATGAAAAACTGTTTTTT
.,TRBJ2-4,.,TRBV2,CASSEGGLAKNIQYF,TGTGCCAGCAGTGAAGGGGGTTTAGCCAAAAACATTCAGTACTTC
TRBD1,TRBJ1-2,.,TRBV6-5,CASRQGQKGGYTF,TGTGCCAGCAGACAGGGGCAAAAGGGTGGCTACACCTTC
.,TRBJ2-7,few,TRBV20-1,CSAPGRTYEQYF,TGCAGTGCTCCGGGACGGACCTACGAGCAGTACTTC
TRBD2,TRBJ2-7,.,TRBV12-3/TRBV12-4,CASSGAGGAYEQYF,TGTGCCAGCAGTGGGGCGGGAGGAGCCTACGAGCAGTACTTC
.,TRBJ2-7,few,TRBV20-1,CSAPAAGRNEQYF,TGCAGTGCCCCGGCAGCCGGAAGGAACGAGCAGTACTTC
TRBD2,TRBJ2-7,.,TRBV20-1,CSARGTPSGDYFYEQYF,TGCAGTGCTAGAGGGACTCCCAGTGGGGACTACTTCTACGAGCAGTACTTC
TRBD1,TRBJ2-1,few,TRBV7-9,CASSFRQGAGEQFF,TGTGCCAGCAGCTTCCGACAGGGGGCGGGTGAGCAGTTCTTC
TRBD1,TRBJ2-5,.,TRBV7-2,CASSARDRGQETQYF,TGTGCCAGCAGCGCCCGGGACAGGGGTCAAGAGACCCAGTACTTC
.,TRBJ2-7,few,TRBV6-5,CASRHGTNAYEQYF,TGTGCCAGCAGACACGGGACAAACGCCTACGAGCAGTACTTC
.,TRBJ1-1,.,TRBV29-1,CSVVRHLNTEAFF,TGCAGCGTTGTCAGGCATCTGAACACTGAAGCTTTCTTT
.,TRBJ2-1,.,TRBV6-6,CASSYESAAGDSRQFF,TGTGCCAGCAGTTACGAATCGGCTGCCGGGGATTCTCGGCAGTTCTTC
.,TRBJ2-5,few,TRBV20-1,CSARDQQFQETQYF,TGCAGTGCTAGAGATCAGCAGTTCCAAGAGACCCAGTACTTC
TRBD1,TRBJ2-5,.,TRBV7-2,CASSSRTGSRETQYF,TGTGCCAGCAGTTCGAGGACAGGGTCTCGGGAGACCCAGTACTTC
.,TRBJ2-5,.,TRBV7-6,CASSPGIPEGPQYF,TGTGCCAGCAGCCCCGGGATTCCAGAAGGGCCCCAGTACTTC
.,TRBJ2-5,few,TRBV25-1,CASSLPGNQETQYF,TGTGCCAGCAGTCTACCCGGAAACCAAGAGACCCAGTACTTC